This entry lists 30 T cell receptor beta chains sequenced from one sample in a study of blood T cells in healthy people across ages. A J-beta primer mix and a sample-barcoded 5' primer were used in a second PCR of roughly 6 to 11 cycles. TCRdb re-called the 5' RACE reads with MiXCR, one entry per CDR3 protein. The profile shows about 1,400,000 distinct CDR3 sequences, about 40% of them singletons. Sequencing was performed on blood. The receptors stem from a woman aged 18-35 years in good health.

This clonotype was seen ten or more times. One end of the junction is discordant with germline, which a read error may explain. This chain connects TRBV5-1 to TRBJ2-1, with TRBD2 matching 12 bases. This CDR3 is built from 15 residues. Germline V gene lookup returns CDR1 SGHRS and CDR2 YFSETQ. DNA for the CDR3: TGTGCCAGCAGCTCGGGACTAGCGGGTTCCAATGAGCAGTTCTTC. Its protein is CASSSGLAGSNEQFF.

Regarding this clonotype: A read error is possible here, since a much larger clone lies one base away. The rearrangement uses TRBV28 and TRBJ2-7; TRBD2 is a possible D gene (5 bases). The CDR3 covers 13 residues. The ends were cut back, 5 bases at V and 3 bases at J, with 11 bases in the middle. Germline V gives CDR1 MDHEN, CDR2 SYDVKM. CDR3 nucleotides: TGTGCCAGCAGTGGAGGACTCCACTACGAGCAGTACTTC. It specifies CASSGGLHYEQYF.

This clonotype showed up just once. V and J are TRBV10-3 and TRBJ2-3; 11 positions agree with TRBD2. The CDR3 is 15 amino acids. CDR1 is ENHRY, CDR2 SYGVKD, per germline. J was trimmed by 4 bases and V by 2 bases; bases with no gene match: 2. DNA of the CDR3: TGTGCCATCAGTGAGAAGGGACTAGCGGCAGATACGCAGTATTTT. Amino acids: CAISEKGLAADTQYF.

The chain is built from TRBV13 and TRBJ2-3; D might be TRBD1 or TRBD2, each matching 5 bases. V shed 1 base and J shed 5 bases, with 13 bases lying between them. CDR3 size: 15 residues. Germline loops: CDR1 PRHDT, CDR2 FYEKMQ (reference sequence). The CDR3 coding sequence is TGTGCCAGCAGCTTAGTTTCCGGGGCAGAAGATACGCAGTATTTT. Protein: CASSLVSGAEDTQYF.

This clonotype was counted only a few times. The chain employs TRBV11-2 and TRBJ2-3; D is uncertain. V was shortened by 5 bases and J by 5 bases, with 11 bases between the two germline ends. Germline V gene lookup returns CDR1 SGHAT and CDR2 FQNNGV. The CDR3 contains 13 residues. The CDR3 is CASSPPVGDTQYF. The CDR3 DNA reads TGTGCCAGCAGCCCACCAGTAGGAGATACGCAGTATTTT.

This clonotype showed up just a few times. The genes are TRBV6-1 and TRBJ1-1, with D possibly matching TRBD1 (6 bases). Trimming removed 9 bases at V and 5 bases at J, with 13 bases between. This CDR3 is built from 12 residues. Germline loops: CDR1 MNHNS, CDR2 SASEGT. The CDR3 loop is CASLQGGTEAFF. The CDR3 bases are TGTGCCAGTTTACAGGGAGGTACTGAAGCTTTCTTT.

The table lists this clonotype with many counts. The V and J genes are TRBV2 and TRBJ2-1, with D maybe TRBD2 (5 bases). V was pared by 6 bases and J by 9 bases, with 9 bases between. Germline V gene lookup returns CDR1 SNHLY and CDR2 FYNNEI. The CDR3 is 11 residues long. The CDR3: CASRVGLEQFF. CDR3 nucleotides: TGTGCCAGCAGGGTAGGACTTGAGCAGTTCTTC.

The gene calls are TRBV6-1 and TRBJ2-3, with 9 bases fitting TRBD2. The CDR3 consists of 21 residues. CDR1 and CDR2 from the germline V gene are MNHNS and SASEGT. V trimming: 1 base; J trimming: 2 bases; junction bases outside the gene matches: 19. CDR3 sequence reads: CASSEDWGAAGGGWSTDTQYF. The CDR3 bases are TGTGCCAGCAGTGAAGACTGGGGAGCAGCGGGAGGAGGTTGGTCCACAGATACGCAGTATTTT.

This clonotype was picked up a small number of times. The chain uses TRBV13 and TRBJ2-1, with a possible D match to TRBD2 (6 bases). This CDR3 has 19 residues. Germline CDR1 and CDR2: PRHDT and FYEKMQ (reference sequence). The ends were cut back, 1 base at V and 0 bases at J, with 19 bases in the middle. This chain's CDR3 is CASSLEGLGGASSYNEQFF. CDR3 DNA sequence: TGTGCCAGCAGCTTAGAGGGCCTGGGCGGGGCAAGCTCCTACAATGAGCAGTTCTTC.

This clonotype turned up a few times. Here the CDR3 reads CASSSLPEVADTQYF. In nucleotides, the CDR3 is TGCGCCAGCAGCTCCCTGCCCGAAGTCGCAGATACGCAGTATTTT. V gene TRBV5-1 combines with J gene TRBJ2-3; D gene unclear. The CDR3 extends over 15 amino acids. Trimming took 3 bases from V and 4 from J, leaving 15 bases between them. Germline V lookup: CDR1 SGHRS, CDR2 YFSETQ.

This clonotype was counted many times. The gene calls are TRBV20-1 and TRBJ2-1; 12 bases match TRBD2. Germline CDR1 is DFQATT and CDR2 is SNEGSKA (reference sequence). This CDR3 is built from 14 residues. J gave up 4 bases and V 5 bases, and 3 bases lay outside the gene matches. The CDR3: CSAPGLAGYNEQFF. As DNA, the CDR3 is TGCAGTGCTCCTGGACTAGCGGGGTACAATGAGCAGTTCTTC.

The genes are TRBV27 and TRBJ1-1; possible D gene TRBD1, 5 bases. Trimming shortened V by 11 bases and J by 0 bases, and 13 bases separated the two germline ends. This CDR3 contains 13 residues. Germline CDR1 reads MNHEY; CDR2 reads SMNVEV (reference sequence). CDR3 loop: CAGSGGVNTEAFF. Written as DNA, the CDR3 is TGTGCCGGTAGCGGGGGGGTGAACACTGAAGCTTTCTTT.

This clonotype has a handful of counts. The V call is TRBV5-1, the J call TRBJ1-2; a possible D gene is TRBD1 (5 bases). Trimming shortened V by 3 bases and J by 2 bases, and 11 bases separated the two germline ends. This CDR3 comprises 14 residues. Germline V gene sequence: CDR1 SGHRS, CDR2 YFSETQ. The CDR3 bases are TGCGCCAGCAGCTGGAGAGAGGGGAACTATGGCTACACCTTC. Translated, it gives CASSWREGNYGYTF.

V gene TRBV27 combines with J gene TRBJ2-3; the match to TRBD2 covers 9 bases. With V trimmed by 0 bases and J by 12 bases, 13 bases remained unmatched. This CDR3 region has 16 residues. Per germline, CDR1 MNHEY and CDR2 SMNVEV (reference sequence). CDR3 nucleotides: TGTGCCAGCAGTTTATCTGGCGGGGGGGAATTCGAGACCCAGTATTTT. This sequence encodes CASSLSGGGEFETQYF.

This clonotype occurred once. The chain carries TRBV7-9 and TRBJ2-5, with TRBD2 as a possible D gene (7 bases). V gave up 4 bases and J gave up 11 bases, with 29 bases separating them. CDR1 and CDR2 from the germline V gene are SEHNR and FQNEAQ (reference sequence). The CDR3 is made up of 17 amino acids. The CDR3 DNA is TGTGCCAGCAGCTCGGACGCTAGCGGAGGGGGGTACAATGAGCAGTACTTC. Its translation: CASSSDASGGGYNEQYF.

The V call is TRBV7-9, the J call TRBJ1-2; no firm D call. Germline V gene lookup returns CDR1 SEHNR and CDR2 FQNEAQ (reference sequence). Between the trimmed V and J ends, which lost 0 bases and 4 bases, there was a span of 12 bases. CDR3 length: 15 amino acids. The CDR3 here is CASSLAQTASYGYTF. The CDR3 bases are TGTGCCAGCAGCTTAGCCCAAACAGCTTCCTATGGCTACACCTTC.

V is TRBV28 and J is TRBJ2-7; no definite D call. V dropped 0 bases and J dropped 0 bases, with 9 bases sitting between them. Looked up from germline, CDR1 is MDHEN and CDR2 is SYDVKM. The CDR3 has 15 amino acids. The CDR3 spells CASSLWDGSSYEQYF. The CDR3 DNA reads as TGTGCCAGCAGTTTATGGGACGGAAGCTCCTACGAGCAGTACTTC.

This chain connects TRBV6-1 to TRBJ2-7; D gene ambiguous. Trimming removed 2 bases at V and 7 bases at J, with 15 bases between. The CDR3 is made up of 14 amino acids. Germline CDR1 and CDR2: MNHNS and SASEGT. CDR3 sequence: CASSEYAQRYEQYF. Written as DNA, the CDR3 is TGTGCCAGCAGTGAATACGCCCAGAGGTATGAGCAGTACTTC.

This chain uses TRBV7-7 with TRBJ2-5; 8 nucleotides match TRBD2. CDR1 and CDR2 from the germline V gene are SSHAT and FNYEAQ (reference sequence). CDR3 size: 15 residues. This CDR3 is CAGSSQRGPQETQYF. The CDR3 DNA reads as TGTGCTGGCAGCTCCCAGCGGGGGCCCCAAGAGACCCAGTACTTC.

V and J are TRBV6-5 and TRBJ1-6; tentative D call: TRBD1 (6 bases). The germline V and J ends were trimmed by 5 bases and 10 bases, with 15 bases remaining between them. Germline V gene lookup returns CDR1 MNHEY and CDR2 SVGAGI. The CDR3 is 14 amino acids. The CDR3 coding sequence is TGTGCCAGCAGTCGACAGGTTGGATGGTCACCCCTCCACTTT. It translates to CASSRQVGWSPLHF.

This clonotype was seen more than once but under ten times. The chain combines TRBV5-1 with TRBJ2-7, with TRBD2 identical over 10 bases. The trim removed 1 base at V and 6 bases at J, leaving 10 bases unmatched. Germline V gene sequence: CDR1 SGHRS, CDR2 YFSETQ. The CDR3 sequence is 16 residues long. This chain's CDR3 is CASSLIMTSGFGEQYF. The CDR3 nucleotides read TGCGCCAGCAGCTTGATAATGACTAGCGGGTTCGGCGAGCAGTACTTC. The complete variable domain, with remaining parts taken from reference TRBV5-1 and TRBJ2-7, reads KAGVTQTPRYLIKTRGQQVTLSCSPISGHRSVSWYQQTPGQGLQFLFEYFSETQRNKGNFPGRFSGRQFSNSRSEMNVSTLELGDSALYLCASSLIMTSGFGEQYFGPGTRLTVT.

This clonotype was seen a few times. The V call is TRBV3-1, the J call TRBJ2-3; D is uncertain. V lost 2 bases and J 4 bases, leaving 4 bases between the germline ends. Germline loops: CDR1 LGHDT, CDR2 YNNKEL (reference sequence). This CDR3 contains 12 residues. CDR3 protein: CASSQLPDTQYF. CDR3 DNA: TGTGCCAGCAGCCAATTGCCAGATACGCAGTATTTT.

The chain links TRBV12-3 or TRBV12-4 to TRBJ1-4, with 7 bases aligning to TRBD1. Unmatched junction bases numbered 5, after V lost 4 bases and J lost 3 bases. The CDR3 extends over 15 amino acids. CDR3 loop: CASSSRQGPNEKLFF. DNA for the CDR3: TGTGCCAGCAGTTCCAGACAGGGCCCTAATGAAAAACTGTTTTTT.

DNA of the CDR3: TGCGCCAGCAGCACCCTCGACTCCTACGAGCAGTACTTC. It encodes CASSTLDSYEQYF. The chain is built from TRBV5-1 and TRBJ2-7; D is uncertain. Germline CDR1 reads SGHRS; CDR2 reads YFSETQ. The V gene lost 4 bases and the J gene lost 0 bases, with 8 bases spanning the gap. This CDR3 spans 13 amino acids.

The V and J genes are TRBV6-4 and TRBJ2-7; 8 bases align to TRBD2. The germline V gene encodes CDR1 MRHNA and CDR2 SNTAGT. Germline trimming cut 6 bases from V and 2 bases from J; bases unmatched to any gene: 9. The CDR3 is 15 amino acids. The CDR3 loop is CASRHLAGTPYEQYF. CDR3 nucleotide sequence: TGTGCCAGCAGACACCTAGCGGGCACTCCCTACGAGCAGTACTTC.

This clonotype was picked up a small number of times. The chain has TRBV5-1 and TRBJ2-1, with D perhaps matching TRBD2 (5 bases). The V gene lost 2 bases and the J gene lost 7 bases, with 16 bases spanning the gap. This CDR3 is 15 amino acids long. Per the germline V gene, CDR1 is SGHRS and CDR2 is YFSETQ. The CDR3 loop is CASSFSRTSGNEQFF. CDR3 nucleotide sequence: TGCGCCAGCAGCTTCTCTAGGACCTCGGGGAATGAGCAGTTCTTC.

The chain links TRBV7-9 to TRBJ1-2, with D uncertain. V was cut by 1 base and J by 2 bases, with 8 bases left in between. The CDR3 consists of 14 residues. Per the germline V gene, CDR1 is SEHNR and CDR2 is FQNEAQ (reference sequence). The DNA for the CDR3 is TGTGCCAGCAGCTTAGAGCCACCAAACTATGGCTACACCTTC. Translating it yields CASSLEPPNYGYTF.

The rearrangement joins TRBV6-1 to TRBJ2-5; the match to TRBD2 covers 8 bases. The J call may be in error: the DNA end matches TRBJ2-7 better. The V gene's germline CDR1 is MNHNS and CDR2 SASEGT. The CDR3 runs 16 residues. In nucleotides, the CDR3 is TGTGCCAGCAGTGAAGGTTCAAGCGGGAGTTTCTACGAGCAGTACTTC. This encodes CASSEGSSGSFYEQYF.

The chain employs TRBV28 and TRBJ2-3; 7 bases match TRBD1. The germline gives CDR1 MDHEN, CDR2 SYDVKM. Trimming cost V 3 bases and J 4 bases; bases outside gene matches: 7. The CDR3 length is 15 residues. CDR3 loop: CASSFLTGSPDTQYF. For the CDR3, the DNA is TGTGCCAGCAGTTTTTTGACAGGGTCCCCAGATACGCAGTATTTT.

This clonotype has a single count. CDR3 sequence (DNA): TGTGCCAGCAGCTTACATCCCCCAGGGAAGCGGGCGAACAATGAGCAGTACTTC. Protein sequence: CASSLHPPGKRANNEQYF. This chain connects TRBV7-2 to TRBJ2-5; D may be TRBD2 (6 bases). Trimming pared 2 bases from V and 11 bases from J, leaving 30 bases between. This CDR3 comprises 18 residues. Per germline, CDR1 SGHTA and CDR2 FQGNSA.